This T cell receptor (beta chain) was retrieved from a study of shared clonotypes between healthy human individuals (dated by TCRdb to 2020 to 2022). With regard to the full study: The cohort comprised a couple of women and a few men aged 18 to 49 years. To increase sequencing depth and limit assay-specific biases, TCR repertoire library preparation and sequencing were carried out by different laboratories using diverse techniques. For each donor, CD4 naive and CD4 memory were each given three plates, CD8 naive was given two plates, and CD8 memory was given one plate. Blood TCR repertoires of about five healthy adults were deeply sequenced to estimate repertoire size and the extent of clonotype sharing between individuals. Per donor, leukapheresis produced somewhere between about 0.85 and 10 billion PBMCs.

Only one count was recorded for this clone. Its cognate antigen has yet to be identified. No base-level quality is on record; no much larger clone is a single base apart. The CDR1 and CDR2 encoded by the germline V gene are SGHAT and FQNNGV. The V and J ends are trimmed by 5 bases and 6 bases, leaving 18 bases between them. The CDR3 holds 15 amino acids from the cysteine to the phenylalanine. Only the CDR3 part of the read is kept: 45 bases, read in frame from the first base. Results and caveats for the whole study, not just this receptor: Incomplete sequencing was indicated by rarefaction of sorted-subset datasets, despite the large sequencing depth. Higher generation probabilities were observed for clonotypes shared by all four sorted-subset donors than for non-shared clonotypes. Based on pairwise subsampling, the degree of clonotype sharing among donors was expected to be affected by sequencing depth. The genetic and exposure-history diversity represented was limited by the small number of donors. Approximately 5% of naive CD4, 3.5% of naive CD8, about 2.4% of memory CD4, and 0.35% to 0.5% of memory CD8 clonotypes were shared across several donors. Sampling was restricted to blood, and TCR repertoires in tissues likely differ from the TCR repertoires found in blood. Larger estimated clonotype richness was generally found for naive subsets than for memory subsets.

TCR CDR3 regions were amplified from genomic DNA by multiplex PCR using the deep immunoSEQ assay. Genomic DNA extracted from each cell subset was distributed evenly over all wells of several immunoSEQ 96-well plates, and each plate served as one replicate. Each replicate PCR for sorted subsets received roughly 0.2 ug genomic DNA, equal to roughly 30,000 T cell genomes. Purified libraries were quantified with a Qubit 3.0 fluorometer, sized on a Bioanalyzer 2100, and re-quantified with the KAPA Library Quantification kit. Every immunoSEQ 96-well plate was sequenced on a dedicated single-read 150-cycle Illumina NextSeq 550 flow cell. The original methods were these. The immunoSEQ output contained only junctional sequences without quality scores, so filtering could not match that applied to full-length reads. Sequences were annotated with PyIR, a Python wrapper for IgBLAST v1.9, using IMGT germline references to assign V/J genes and CDR3. Reads with weak V/J assignments (E-value above 1e-6), missing CDR3, stop codons, out-of-frame junctions, or ambiguous translated residues were removed. V3J clonotypes were defined by identical inferred V gene, J gene, and CDR3 amino acid sequence. Percentage overlap between repertoires was computed as shared unique clonotypes divided by the size of the smaller repertoire. Repertoire richness was assessed with RTK rarefaction, the Chao1 estimator, and Recon v2.1 estimates of unobserved clonotypes. Generation probabilities for all TCRbeta clonotypes obtained by the gDNA method from a few donors were computed using OLGA. TCRdb carries this immuneACCESS record with in-frame sequences only. Its versions omit some clonotypes, under half of them owing to an unresolved V gene in the studies checked, with the rest unexplained. That table gives V, J and clone size, and the DNA gave D and trimming. The sample data list roughly 1,800,000 clones, and 85% to 95% of these were observed just once. The ten largest clones take up around 1% of the sample.

CD8 naive samples consisted of CD45RO-negative cells that were positively selected for CCR7, yielding a CD45RA+CCR7+ population without TemRA cells. Donors were healthy HIV-negative adults with no recently reported acute infections or vaccinations. Every donor was a Caucasian adult residing in Nashville, Tennessee, USA. After blood collection by leukapheresis, PBMCs were isolated using Ficoll-Histopaque density gradient centrifugation and then cryopreserved in the vapor phase of liquid nitrogen. Analytical flow cytometry was used to check the purity and quantity of every magnetically sorted T cell population. Each sorted fraction had its genomic DNA isolated and then quantified by UV absorbance on a Nanodrop 2000c.

This TCR came from a young man in good health. Input material: naive CD8+ T cells sorted from blood. The sample's cell subset or site, from its label and the paper: CD45RA+CCR7+. The chain uses TRBV11-2 and TRBJ2-3, with an unclear D gene assignment. The nucleotides read TGTGCCAGCAGCGAGTGGGTACAACCGCGGGATACGCAGTATTTT. Translation gives CASSEWVQPRDTQYF.